Detailed here is one T cell receptor beta chain. Regarding time point: sample taken at primary tumor resection. This specimen comes from a study of spatial heterogeneity in lung cancer. Germline CDR1 and CDR2: MDHEN and SYDVKM. The V and J ends lost 6 bases and 3 bases, in that order; junction bases with no gene match: 8. This CDR3 contains 15 residues. TCRdb passed the 5' RACE reads through MiXCR, listing each CDR3 protein once. Of 90,000 to 95,000 distinct CDR3 sequences listed, roughly 12% are singletons. The TCR originated in a male donor with early-stage non-small cell lung cancer. The chain links TRBV28 to TRBJ2-7, with 10 positions matching TRBD2. The input for sequencing was PBMCs, taken at surgery. The CDR3 is CASRNSGRTIYEQYF. In DNA form, the CDR3 reads TGTGCCAGCAGGAATAGCGGGAGGACCATCTACGAGCAGTACTTC.